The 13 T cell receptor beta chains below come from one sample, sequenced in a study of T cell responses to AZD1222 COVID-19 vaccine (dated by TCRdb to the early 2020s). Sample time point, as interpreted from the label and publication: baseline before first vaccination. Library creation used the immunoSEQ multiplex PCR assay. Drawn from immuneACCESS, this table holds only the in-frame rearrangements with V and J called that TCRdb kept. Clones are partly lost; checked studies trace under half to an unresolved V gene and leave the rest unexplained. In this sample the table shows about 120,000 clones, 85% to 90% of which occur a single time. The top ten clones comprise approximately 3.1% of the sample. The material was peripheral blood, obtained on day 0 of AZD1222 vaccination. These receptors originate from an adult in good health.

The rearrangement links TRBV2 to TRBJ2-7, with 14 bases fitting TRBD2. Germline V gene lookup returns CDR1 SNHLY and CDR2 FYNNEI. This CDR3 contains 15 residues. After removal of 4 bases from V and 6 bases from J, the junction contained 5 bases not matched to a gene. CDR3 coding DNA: TGTGCCAGCAGTGTACCGGGACTAGCGGGAGTCGAGCAGTACTTC. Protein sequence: CASSVPGLAGVEQYF.

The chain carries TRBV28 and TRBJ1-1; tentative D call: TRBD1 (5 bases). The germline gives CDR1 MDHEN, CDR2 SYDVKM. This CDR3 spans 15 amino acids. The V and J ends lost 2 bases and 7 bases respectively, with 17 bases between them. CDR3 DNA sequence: TGTGCCAGCAGTTTAAACGGTTTTTCGGGGGATGAAGCTTTCTTT. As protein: CASSLNGFSGDEAFF.

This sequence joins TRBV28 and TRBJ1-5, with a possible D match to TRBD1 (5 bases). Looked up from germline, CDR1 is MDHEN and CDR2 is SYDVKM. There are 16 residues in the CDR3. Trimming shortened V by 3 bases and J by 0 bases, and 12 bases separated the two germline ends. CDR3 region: CASSLSQGGSNQPQHF. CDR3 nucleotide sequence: TGTGCCAGCAGTTTGAGCCAGGGCGGTAGCAATCAGCCCCAGCATTTT.

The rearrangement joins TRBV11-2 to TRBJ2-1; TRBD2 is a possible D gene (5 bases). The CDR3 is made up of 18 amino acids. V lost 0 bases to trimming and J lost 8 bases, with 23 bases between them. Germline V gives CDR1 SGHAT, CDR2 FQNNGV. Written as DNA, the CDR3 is TGTGCCAGCAGCTTAGATTCATGGGTGGCTAGCCGGAACTATGAGCAGTTCTTC. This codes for CASSLDSWVASRNYEQFF.

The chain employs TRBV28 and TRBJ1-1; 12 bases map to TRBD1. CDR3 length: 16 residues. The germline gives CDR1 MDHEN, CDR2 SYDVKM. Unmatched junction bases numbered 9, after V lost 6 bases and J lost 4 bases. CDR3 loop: CASSPPGQGAGTEAFF. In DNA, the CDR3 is TGTGCCAGCAGCCCACCGGGACAGGGGGCAGGCACTGAAGCTTTCTTT.

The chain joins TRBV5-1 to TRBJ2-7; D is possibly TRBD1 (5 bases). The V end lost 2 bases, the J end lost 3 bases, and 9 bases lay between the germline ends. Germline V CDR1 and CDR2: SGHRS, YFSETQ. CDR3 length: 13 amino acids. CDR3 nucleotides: TGCGCCAGCAGCTTAAGGCAGGGCTACGAGCAGTACTTC. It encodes CASSLRQGYEQYF.

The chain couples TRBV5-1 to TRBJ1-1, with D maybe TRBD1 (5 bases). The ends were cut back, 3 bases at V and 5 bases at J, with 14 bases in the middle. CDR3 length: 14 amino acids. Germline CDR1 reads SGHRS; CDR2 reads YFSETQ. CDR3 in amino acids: CASSSAWGETEAFF. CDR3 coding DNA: TGCGCCAGCAGCTCGGCTTGGGGCGAAACTGAAGCTTTCTTT. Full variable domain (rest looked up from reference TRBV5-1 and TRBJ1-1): KAGVTQTPRYLIKTRGQQVTLSCSPISGHRSVSWYQQTPGQGLQFLFEYFSETQRNKGNFPGRFSGRQFSNSRSEMNVSTLELGDSALYLCASSSAWGETEAFFGQGTRLTVV.

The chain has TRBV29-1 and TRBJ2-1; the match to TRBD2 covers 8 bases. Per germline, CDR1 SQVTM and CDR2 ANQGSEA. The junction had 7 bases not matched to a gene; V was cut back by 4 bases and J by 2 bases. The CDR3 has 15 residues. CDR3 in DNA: TGCAGCGTTGGTAGCGGGATTCCAGCCTACAATGAGCAGTTCTTC. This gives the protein CSVGSGIPAYNEQFF.

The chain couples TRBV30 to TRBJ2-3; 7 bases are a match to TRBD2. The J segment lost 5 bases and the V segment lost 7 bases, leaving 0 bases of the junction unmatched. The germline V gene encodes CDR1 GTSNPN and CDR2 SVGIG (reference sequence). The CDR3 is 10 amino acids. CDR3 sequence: CASGGDTQYF. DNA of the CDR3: TGTGCCTCGGGAGGAGATACGCAGTATTTT. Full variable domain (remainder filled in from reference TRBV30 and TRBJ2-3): SQTIHQWPATLVQPVGSPLSLECTVEGTSNPNLYWYRQAAGRGLQLLFYSVGIGQISSEVPQNLSASRPQDRQFILSSKKLLLSDSGFYLCASGGDTQYFGPGTRLTVL.

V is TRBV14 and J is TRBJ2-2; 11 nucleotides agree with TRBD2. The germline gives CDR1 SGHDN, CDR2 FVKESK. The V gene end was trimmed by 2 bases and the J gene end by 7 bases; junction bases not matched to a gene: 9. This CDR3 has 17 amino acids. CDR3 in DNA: TGTGCCAGCAGCCAATTCGGACTAGCGGGTCATCGCGGGGAGCTGTTTTTT. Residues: CASSQFGLAGHRGELFF.

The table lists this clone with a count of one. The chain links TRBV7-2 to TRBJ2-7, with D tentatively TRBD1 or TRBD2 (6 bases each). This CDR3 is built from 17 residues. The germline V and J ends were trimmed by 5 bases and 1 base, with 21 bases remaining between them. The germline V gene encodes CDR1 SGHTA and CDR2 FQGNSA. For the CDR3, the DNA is TGTGCCAGCAGCCCCATAGGCGGAGGGACATTTTCCTACGAGCAGTACTTC. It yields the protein CASSPIGGGTFSYEQYF.

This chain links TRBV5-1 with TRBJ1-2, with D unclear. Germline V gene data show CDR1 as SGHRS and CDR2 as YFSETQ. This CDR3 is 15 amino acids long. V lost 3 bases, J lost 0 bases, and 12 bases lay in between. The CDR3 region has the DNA TGCGCCAGCAGCTATGGACGGGGAGCTAACTATGGCTACACCTTC. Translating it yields CASSYGRGANYGYTF.

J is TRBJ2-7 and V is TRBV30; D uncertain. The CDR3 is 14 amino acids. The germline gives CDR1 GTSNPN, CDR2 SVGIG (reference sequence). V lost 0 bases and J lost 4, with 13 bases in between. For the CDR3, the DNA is TGTGCCTGGAGTGTGGATTTTGTTGTGTACGAGCAGTACTTC. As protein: CAWSVDFVVYEQYF.